These 10 T cell receptor beta chains share one sample of origin, sequenced in a study of T cells after yellow fever vaccination. TCRdb used MiXCR to reprocess the 5' RACE reads, holding one entry per CDR3 protein. The repertoire holds around 140,000 distinct CDR3 sequences, with around 7.7% as singletons. Sequences were derived from CD4+ T cells sorted from PBMCs, sampled 5 days after the yellow fever booster vaccination. These receptors were obtained from a man aged 25-45 years who received the YFV17D yellow fever vaccine.

This clonotype occurred many times. This rearrangement joins TRBV6-5 to TRBJ2-6; D is perhaps TRBD2 (5 bases). This CDR3 is 16 amino acids long. Germline CDR1 MNHEY, CDR2 SVGAGI. V dropped 2 bases and J dropped 0 bases, with 8 bases sitting between them. CDR3 residues: CASSYLGSSGANVLTF. The CDR3 region has the DNA TGTGCCAGCAGTTACCTGGGGAGCTCTGGGGCCAACGTCCTGACTTTC.

Ten or more counts support this clonotype. The CDR3 DNA sequence: TGTGCCAGCAGCTTGTTTGGGACAGACAACACAGATACGCAGTATTTT. Translating gives CASSLFGTDNTDTQYF. V and J are TRBV5-4 and TRBJ2-3; 7 bases are shared with TRBD1. Germline lookup yields CDR1 SGHNT and CDR2 YYREEE (reference sequence). Unmatched junction bases numbered 7, after V lost 1 base and J lost 2 bases. The length of the CDR3 is 16 residues.

At least ten counts were recorded for this clonotype. The J gene is TRBJ2-7, the V gene TRBV3-1, with D possibly TRBD1 on 5 matching bases. This CDR3 comprises 12 residues. The germline V gene has CDR1 LGHDT and CDR2 YNNKEL (reference sequence). Trimming shortened V by 4 bases and J by 1 base, and 5 bases separated the two germline ends. CDR3 coding DNA: TGTGCCAGCAGCCGGACATCCTACGAGCAGTACTTC. It codes for CASSRTSYEQYF.

V usage is TRBV6-2 or TRBV6-3 and J usage is TRBJ2-7; 8 bases agree with TRBD2. Germline values: CDR1 MNHEY, CDR2 SVGEGT. V was clipped by 6 bases and J by 3 bases; unmatched bases: 7. This CDR3 has 14 amino acids. The CDR3 region is CASSLAGRSYEQYF. The CDR3 nucleotides are TGTGCCAGCAGCCTAGCGGGTCGAAGCTACGAGCAGTACTTC.

This clonotype was picked up many times. This rearrangement joins TRBV3-1 to TRBJ2-1; tentatively, D is TRBD2 (6 bases). V was shortened by 4 bases and J by 5 bases, with 18 bases between the two germline ends. This CDR3 is built from 16 residues. The germline gives CDR1 LGHDT, CDR2 YNNKEL (reference sequence). The CDR3 DNA reads TGTGCCAGCAGCCTCTTCGGGGGAAGGAGAAACAATGAGCAGTTCTTC. It translates to CASSLFGGRRNNEQFF.

The table lists this clonotype with many counts. One junction end does not reproduce the germline sequence, and a read error may be involved. The chain recombines TRBV30 with TRBJ2-1; D remains unclear. This CDR3 is built from 8 residues. Germline V lookup: CDR1 GTSNPN, CDR2 SVGIG (reference sequence). The CDR3 DNA follows: TGTGCCTGGACCCTAGTCATCTTC. It encodes CAWTLVIF. The full variable domain, in which reference TRBV30 and TRBJ2-1 provide the parts outside the CDR3, is SQTIHQWPATLVQPVGSPLSLECTVEGTSNPNLYWYRQAAGRGLQLLFYSVGIGQISSEVPQNLSASRPQDRQFILSSKKLLLSDSGFYLCAWTLVIFGPGTRLTVL.

This clonotype showed up many times. The chain is built from TRBV15 and TRBJ2-7; D ambiguous. V lost 3 bases to trimming and J lost 6 bases, with 15 bases between them. CDR1 and CDR2 (germline): LNHNV, YYDKDF (reference sequence). The CDR3 has 14 amino acids. This CDR3 is CATSSSGGVREQYF. DNA for the CDR3: TGTGCCACCAGCAGCTCTGGCGGAGTACGCGAGCAGTACTTC. The full variable domain, in which reference TRBV15 and TRBJ2-7 provide the parts outside the CDR3, is DAMVIQNPRYQVTQFGKPVTLSCSQTLNHNVMYWYQQKSSQAPKLLFHYYDKDFNNEADTPDNFQSRRPNTSFCFLDIRSPGLGDTAMYLCATSSSGGVREQYFGPGTRLTVT.

CDR3 sequence (DNA): TGCGCCAGCAGCCAAGAATCTAGCGGGAGTGTGAATGAGCAGTTCTTC. This translates into CASSQESSGSVNEQFF. V gene TRBV4-3 combines with J gene TRBJ2-1; 10 bases fit TRBD2. From germline, CDR1 is LGHNA and CDR2 YSLEER. This CDR3 contains 16 residues. After removal of 0 bases from V and 7 bases from J, the junction contained 6 bases not matched to a gene.

The chain couples TRBV6-2 or TRBV6-3 to TRBJ1-1; D unclear. Trimming removed 4 bases from V and 4 bases from J, with 16 bases in between. Germline V gene lookup returns CDR1 MNHEY and CDR2 SVGEGT. The CDR3 sequence is 15 residues long. The CDR3 nucleotides are TGTGCCAGCAGTTGGGCCCTCGCCTATTTCACTGAAGCTTTCTTT. As protein: CASSWALAYFTEAFF.

This clonotype was seen at least ten times. The gene calls are TRBV5-1 and TRBJ2-3, with D hard to call. Germline lookup yields CDR1 SGHRS and CDR2 YFSETQ. Trimming shortened V by 0 bases and J by 1 base, and 6 bases separated the two germline ends. This CDR3 has 14 residues. This CDR3 reads CASSLGTGTDTQYF. CDR3 nucleotides: TGCGCCAGCAGCTTGGGGACGGGCACAGATACGCAGTATTTT. The variable domain in full, completed from reference TRBV5-1 and TRBJ2-3, reads KAGVTQTPRYLIKTRGQQVTLSCSPISGHRSVSWYQQTPGQGLQFLFEYFSETQRNKGNFPGRFSGRQFSNSRSEMNVSTLELGDSALYLCASSLGTGTDTQYFGPGTRLTVL.